This T cell receptor (beta chain) came from a study of OX40 agonist ivuxolimab in advanced cancers. Study-wide context: Partial responses were achieved by three patients, of whom one had hepatocellular carcinoma and two had cutaneous melanoma.

The ends were cut back, 4 bases at V and 1 base at J, with 13 bases in the middle. The CDR3 has 15 amino acids. Germline V CDR1 and CDR2: SGHDN, FVKESK. Using immunoSEQ multiplex PCR, the repertoire was profiled, and TCRdb retains in-frame clones only, with some absent. The sample lists 77,000 or so clones; roughly three quarters were seen once. This clone occurred many times. This receptor was obtained from an adult with an advanced solid tumor such as melanoma, head and neck, liver or kidney cancer. The starting material was CD4+ or CD8+ T cells sorted from blood, obtained in a trial of the OX40 agonist ivuxolimab. The chain combines TRBV14 with TRBJ1-1; a possible D gene is TRBD1 (6 bases). This CDR3 is CASSPFDRTNTEAFF. As DNA, the CDR3 is TGTGCCAGCAGCCCCTTTGACAGGACGAACACTGAAGCTTTCTTT.